These 17 T cell receptor beta chains were all obtained from the same sample, sequenced in a study of cytomegalovirus exposure and HLA in healthy donors. Vbeta (60) and Jbeta (13) primers were used in the PCR. Sequencing was performed with immunoSEQ multiplex PCR; in TCRdb, only in-frame clones are kept and a portion is missing. The sample carries approximately 120,000 clones, around 75% recorded once. Sequencing input: PBMCs. All receptors come from a man aged 25-45 years in good health and CMV-seronegative.

The chain joins TRBV18 to TRBJ2-5, with 8 bases fitting TRBD1. CDR3 length: 14 amino acids. Germline assignment: CDR1 KGHSH and CDR2 LQKENI. V gave up 6 bases and J gave up 4 bases; unmatched junction bases: 7. The CDR3 sequence is CASSQDRVRETQYF. The CDR3, as DNA: TGTGCCAGCTCTCAGGACAGGGTGAGAGAGACCCAGTACTTC.

This chain joins TRBV14 and TRBJ2-3; the match to TRBD2 covers 8 bases. V was clipped by 8 bases and J by 2 bases; unmatched bases: 9. The CDR3 contains 15 residues. Germline lookup yields CDR1 SGHDN and CDR2 FVKESK. CDR3 in DNA: TGTGCCAGCTCCAGCGGGAGTTACCCCACAGATACGCAGTATTTT. Protein: CASSSGSYPTDTQYF.

Only a few counts were recorded for this clone. The V call is TRBV25-1, the J call TRBJ2-3; TRBD1 might be the D (6 bases). Germline-derived CDR1 and CDR2 are MGHDK and SYGVNS. The CDR3 totals 15 residues. V dropped 2 bases and J dropped 6 bases, with 15 bases sitting between them. In DNA, the CDR3 is TGTGCCAGCAGTGAAGGGACCAGGGGTGTGGATACGCAGTATTTT. Amino acids: CASSEGTRGVDTQYF.

CDR3 region: CASSPGLYNEQFF. CDR3 DNA: TGTGCCAGCAGTCCGGGACTGTACAATGAGCAGTTCTTC. The rearrangement joins TRBV6-5 to TRBJ2-1, with D possibly matching TRBD2 (6 bases). V lost 5 bases and J lost 4, with 9 bases in between. The CDR3 runs to 13 residues. Per the germline V gene, CDR1 is MNHEY and CDR2 is SVGAGI.

This clone has a single count. Germline is not matched at one junction end, which may reflect a read error. The V gene is TRBV11-2, the J gene TRBJ2-7, with 7 bases matching TRBD1. The CDR3 loop spans 13 amino acids. CDR1 is SGHAT, CDR2 FQNNGV, per germline. CDR3 amino acids: CASSSRQGPGIHF. The CDR3, as DNA: TGTGCCAGCAGCTCTCGACAGGGCCCTGGGATCCACTTC. The whole variable domain, remainder taken from reference TRBV11-2 and TRBJ2-7, is EAGVAQSPRYKIIEKRQSVAFWCNPISGHATLYWYQQILGQGPKLLIQFQNNGVVDDSQLPKDRFSAERLKGVDSTLKIQPAKLEDSAVYLCASSSRQGPGIHFGPGTRLTVT.

The genes are TRBV29-1 and TRBJ2-3; perhaps TRBD2 as D (5 bases). CDR1 and CDR2 (germline): SQVTM, ANQGSEA. Trimming took off 0 bases at V and 0 bases at J, with 7 bases between the two ends. The CDR3 is made up of 14 amino acids. CDR3 DNA: TGCAGCGTTGAAGATCAGCGGAGCACAGATACGCAGTATTTT. It yields the protein CSVEDQRSTDTQYF.

The V call is TRBV19, the J call TRBJ1-2; 7 nucleotides agree with TRBD1. Losses at the gene ends were 3 bases for V and 3 bases for J; bases not matched to a gene: 7. Per the germline V gene, CDR1 is LNHDA and CDR2 is SQIVND (reference sequence). The CDR3 totals 15 residues. The CDR3 loop reads CASSMSRGADYGYTF. In DNA, the CDR3 is TGTGCCAGTAGTATGTCCAGGGGGGCTGACTATGGCTACACCTTC.

The J gene is TRBJ2-7, the V gene TRBV5-6, with 9 bases lining up with TRBD1. Germline-derived CDR1 and CDR2 are SGHDT and YYEEEE. V was clipped by 4 bases and J by 4 bases; unmatched bases: 3. The CDR3 is 13 amino acids. The CDR3, as DNA: TGTGCCAGCAGCCAGGACAGGGGATACGAGCAGTACTTC. Its protein is CASSQDRGYEQYF.

The chain combines TRBV19 with TRBJ2-1; D might be TRBD1 (5 bases). CDR1 and CDR2 from the germline V gene are LNHDA and SQIVND (reference sequence). Trimming removed 6 bases at V and 8 bases at J, with 8 bases between. CDR3 length: 11 residues. The chain's CDR3 is CASRTGYEQFF. The CDR3 DNA follows: TGTGCCAGTAGAACAGGCTATGAGCAGTTCTTC. Looking up the rest from reference TRBV19 and TRBJ2-1 gives the full variable domain: DGGITQSPKYLFRKEGQNVTLSCEQNLNHDAMYWYRQDPGQGLRLIYYSQIVNDFQKGDIAEGYSVSREKKESFPLTVTSAQKNPTAFYLCASRTGYEQFFGPGTRLTVL.

The V gene is TRBV19, the J gene TRBJ2-3; 9 bases are shared with TRBD2. The ends lost 3 bases at V and 3 bases at J; junction bases unmatched: 1. The germline V gene has CDR1 LNHDA and CDR2 SQIVND (reference sequence). The CDR3 is 14 residues long. Here the CDR3 DNA reads TGTGCCAGTAGTATTAGCGGGAGTACAGATACGCAGTATTTT. Amino acid sequence: CASSISGSTDTQYF.

There are a few counts of this clone. This rearrangement joins TRBV28 to TRBJ2-1; TRBD2 matches 8 bases. Germline trimming cut 6 bases from V and 8 bases from J; bases unmatched to any gene: 12. The CDR3 totals 15 residues. CDR1 MDHEN and CDR2 SYDVKM come from the germline V gene. The CDR3 nucleotides read TGTGCCAGCAGCAAACTAGCGGCCACGGATCATGAGCAGTTCTTC. Translation: CASSKLAATDHEQFF.

The rearrangement links TRBV6-1 to TRBJ2-5, with D unclear. The CDR3 contains 14 residues. Germline values: CDR1 MNHNS, CDR2 SASEGT. With 6 bases removed from V and 4 bases from J, the gap between germline ends came to 15 bases. CDR3 in amino acids: CASRPIYDRETQYF. The CDR3 nucleotides read TGTGCCAGCAGGCCTATCTATGATCGAGAGACCCAGTACTTC.

The chain combines TRBV11-3 with TRBJ2-7; 9 positions match TRBD1. V lost 5 bases and J lost 4; bases outside the gene matches: 3. This CDR3 comprises 13 residues. Germline V gene lookup returns CDR1 SGHNT and CDR2 YENEEA. CDR3 nucleotide sequence: TGTGCCAGCAGCCTACAGGGGGCATACGAGCAGTACTTC. This gives the protein CASSLQGAYEQYF.

The CDR3: CASSPKQFSSPLHF. As DNA, the CDR3 is TGTGCCAGCAGCCCCAAGCAATTTAGTTCACCCCTCCACTTT. The rearrangement joins TRBV6-6 to TRBJ1-6; D is undetermined. CDR3 length equals 14 residues. The ends were cut back, 6 bases at V and 9 bases at J, with 15 bases in the middle. CDR1 is MNHNY and CDR2 is SVGAGI in the germline V gene (reference sequence).

V usage is TRBV5-1 and J usage is TRBJ1-5; no clear D. The CDR3 has 15 amino acids. Trimming stripped 0 bases from V and 2 bases from J, with 9 bases between. CDR1 and CDR2 (germline): SGHRS, YFSETQ. The CDR3 DNA reads as TGCGCCAGCAGCTTGGCGGGGAAGGGCAATCAGCCCCAGCATTTT. Protein: CASSLAGKGNQPQHF.

The chain recombines TRBV28 with TRBJ1-1; D unclear. CDR1 and CDR2 (germline): MDHEN, SYDVKM. Trimming shortened V by 8 bases and J by 1 base, and 14 bases separated the two germline ends. There are 14 residues in the CDR3. The CDR3 is CASRAEGKNTEAFF. The CDR3 DNA sequence: TGTGCCAGCCGGGCAGAGGGTAAGAACACTGAAGCTTTCTTT.

The CDR3 is CASSQGRPGNTEAFF. The CDR3 DNA sequence: TGCGCCAGCAGCCAGGGTCGGCCGGGGAACACTGAAGCTTTCTTT. The chain combines TRBV4-3 with TRBJ1-1; D not certain. The germline CDR1 and CDR2 sequences are LGHNA and YSLEER. This CDR3 is built from 15 residues. V lost 3 bases to trimming and J lost 1 base, with 12 bases between them.